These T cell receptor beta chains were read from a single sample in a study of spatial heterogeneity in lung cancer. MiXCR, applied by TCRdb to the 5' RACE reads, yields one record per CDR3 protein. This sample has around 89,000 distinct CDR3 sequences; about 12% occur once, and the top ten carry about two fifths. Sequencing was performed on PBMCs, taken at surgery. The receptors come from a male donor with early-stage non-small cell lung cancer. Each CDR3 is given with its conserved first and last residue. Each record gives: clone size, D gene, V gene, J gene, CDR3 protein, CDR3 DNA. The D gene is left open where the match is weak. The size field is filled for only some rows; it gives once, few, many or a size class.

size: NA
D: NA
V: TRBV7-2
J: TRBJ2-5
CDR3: CASSFTGAGETQYF
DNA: TGTGCCAGCAGTTTTACAGGGGCGGGGGAGACCCAGTACTTC

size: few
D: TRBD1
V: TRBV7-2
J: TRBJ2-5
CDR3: CASSKGTDQETQYF
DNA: TGTGCCAGCAGCAAAGGGACAGACCAAGAGACCCAGTACTTC

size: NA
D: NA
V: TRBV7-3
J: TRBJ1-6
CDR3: CASSAEGRAYNSPLHF
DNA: TGTGCCAGCAGCGCGGAGGGGAGAGCCTATAATTCACCCCTCCACTTT

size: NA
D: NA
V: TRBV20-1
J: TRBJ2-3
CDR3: CSAKPGLSTDTQYF
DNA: TGCAGTGCTAAACCGGGACTTAGCACAGATACGCAGTATTTT

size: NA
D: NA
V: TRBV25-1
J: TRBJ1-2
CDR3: CASSADYGYTF
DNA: TGTGCCAGCAGTGCTGATTATGGCTACACCTTC

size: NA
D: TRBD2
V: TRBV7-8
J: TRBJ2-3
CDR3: CASSLTRTSGGTQYF
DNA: TGTGCCAGCAGCTTAACGAGGACTAGCGGCGGGACGCAGTATTTT

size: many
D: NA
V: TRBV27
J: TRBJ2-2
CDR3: CASRITNTGELFF
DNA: TGTGCCAGTAGAATCACGAACACCGGGGAGCTGTTTTTT

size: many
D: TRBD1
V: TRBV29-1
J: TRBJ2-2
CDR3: CSVSLGLGQGIEELFF
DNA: TGCAGCGTTTCGTTGGGTCTGGGACAGGGAATCGAGGAGCTGTTTTTT

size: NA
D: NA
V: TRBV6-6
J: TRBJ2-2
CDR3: CASSSIGAGPNTGELFF
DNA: TGTGCCAGCAGTTCCATCGGAGCCGGACCGAACACCGGGGAGCTGTTTTTT

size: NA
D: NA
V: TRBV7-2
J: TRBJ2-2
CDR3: CASSSGRNTGELFF
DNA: TGTGCCAGCAGCTCGGGACGAAACACCGGGGAGCTGTTTTTT

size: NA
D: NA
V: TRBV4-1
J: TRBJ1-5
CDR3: CASSRAHESSSNQPQHF
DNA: TGCGCCAGCAGCCGGGCCCACGAATCCTCTAGCAATCAGCCCCAGCATTTT

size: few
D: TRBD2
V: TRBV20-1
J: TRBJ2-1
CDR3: CSAPPRGGAHEQFF
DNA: TGCAGTGCTCCCCCCCGCGGGGGGGCCCATGAGCAGTTCTTC

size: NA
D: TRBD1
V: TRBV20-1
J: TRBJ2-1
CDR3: CSANNGQGDEQFF
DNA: TGCAGTGCTAACAATGGACAGGGCGATGAGCAGTTCTTC

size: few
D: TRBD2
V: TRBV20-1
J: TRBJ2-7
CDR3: CSARGTSRDYEQYF
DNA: TGCAGTGCTAGGGGGACTAGCCGAGACTACGAGCAGTACTTC

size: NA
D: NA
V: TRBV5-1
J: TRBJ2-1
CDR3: CASSRAPTGEQFF
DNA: TGCGCCAGCAGTCGGGCGCCAACAGGGGAGCAGTTCTTC

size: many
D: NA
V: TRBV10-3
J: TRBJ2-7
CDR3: CAISSKQSREQYF
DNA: TGTGCCATCAGTTCTAAGCAAAGTCGCGAGCAGTACTTC

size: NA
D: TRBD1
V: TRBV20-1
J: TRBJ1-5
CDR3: CSASLAGQNQPQHF
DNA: TGCAGTGCTAGTCTCGCGGGACAGAATCAGCCCCAGCATTTT

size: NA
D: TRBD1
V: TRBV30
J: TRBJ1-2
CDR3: CAWSVAGQGLWTF
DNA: TGTGCCTGGAGTGTGGCGGGACAGGGGCTTTGGACCTTC

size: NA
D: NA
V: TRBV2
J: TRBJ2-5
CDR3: CASARLGIQETQYF
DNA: TGTGCCAGCGCCCGGCTGGGGATCCAAGAGACCCAGTACTTC